The 29 T cell receptor beta chains below were found in one sample sequenced in a study of cytomegalovirus exposure and HLA in healthy donors. PCR involved 60 Vbeta and 13 Jbeta primers. Sequencing used immunoSEQ multiplex PCR; TCRdb keeps in-frame clones, though not all of them. The sample consists of about 160,000 clones, roughly three quarters of them appearing once. Sequencing was done on a sample of PBMCs. The source is a human donor in good health.

The genes are TRBV7-9 and TRBJ1-1; D might be TRBD1 (6 bases). Trimming stripped 1 base from V and 0 bases from J, with 9 bases between. Per germline, CDR1 SEHNR and CDR2 FQNEAQ (reference sequence). The CDR3 totals 15 residues. The CDR3: CASSLDGGMNTEAFF. The CDR3 DNA is TGTGCCAGCAGCTTAGATGGGGGCATGAACACTGAAGCTTTCTTT. Combining the CDR3 with reference TRBV7-9 and TRBJ1-1 gives the whole variable domain DTGVSQNPRHKITKRGQNVTFRCDPISEHNRLYWYRQTLGQGPEFLTYFQNEAQLEKSRLLSDRFSAERPKGSFSTLEIQRTEQGDSAMYLCASSLDGGMNTEAFFGQGTRLTVV.

The CDR3 loop reads CASRLGPGNNEQFF. CDR3 in DNA: TGTGCCAGCAGACTAGGGCCGGGGAACAATGAGCAGTTCTTC. The chain joins TRBV5-5 to TRBJ2-1; possibly TRBD2 for D (5 bases). Per the germline V gene, CDR1 is SGHKS and CDR2 is YYEKEE (reference sequence). Deletions cut 5 bases from V and 5 bases from J, with 14 bases between. The CDR3 consists of 14 residues.

V usage is TRBV5-1 and J usage is TRBJ2-7, with TRBD1 matching 7 bases. The CDR3 covers 13 residues. Germline loops: CDR1 SGHRS, CDR2 YFSETQ. The ends lost 3 bases at V and 1 base at J; junction bases unmatched: 1. The CDR3 sequence is CASSWDRSYEQYF. CDR3 DNA: TGCGCCAGCAGCTGGGACAGATCCTACGAGCAGTACTTC.

This clone occurred a few times. This sequence joins TRBV29-1 and TRBJ2-7; D remains ambiguous. V was trimmed by 6 bases and J by 4 bases, leaving 4 bases between them. The germline V gene has CDR1 SQVTM and CDR2 ANQGSEA. This CDR3 region has 9 residues. CDR3 DNA sequence: TGCAGCGTGGAGTACGAGCAGTACTTC. Translated, it gives CSVEYEQYF.

The chain carries TRBV18 and TRBJ2-5; D gene uncertain. Germline values: CDR1 KGHSH, CDR2 LQKENI. The CDR3 covers 13 residues. Trimming took 3 bases from V and 4 from J, leaving 9 bases between them. The CDR3, as DNA: TGTGCCAGCTCACCGGTCACCAGAGAGACCCAGTACTTC. Protein sequence: CASSPVTRETQYF. Using reference TRBV18 and TRBJ2-5 for the parts outside the CDR3, the full variable domain is NAGVMQNPRHLVRRRGQEARLRCSPMKGHSHVYWYRQLPEEGLKFMVYLQKENIIDESGMPKERFSAEFPKEGPSILRIQQVVRGDSAAYFCASSPVTRETQYFGPGTRLLVL.

V and J are TRBV6-5 and TRBJ2-1; possible D gene TRBD1, 5 bases. Germline V gene lookup returns CDR1 MNHEY and CDR2 SVGAGI. Trimming removed 5 bases from V and 2 bases from J, with 13 bases in between. The CDR3 totals 15 residues. DNA of the CDR3: TGTGCCAGCAGTCGGATTCAGGGTGCCTACAATGAGCAGTTCTTC. This encodes CASSRIQGAYNEQFF.

J is TRBJ2-1 and V is TRBV7-9, with D possibly TRBD1 on 6 matching bases. The CDR3 is 11 residues long. Trimming removed 3 bases from V and 10 bases from J, with 7 bases in between. Germline V gene lookup returns CDR1 SEHNR and CDR2 FQNEAQ (reference sequence). The CDR3 region has the DNA TGTGCCAGCAGCTTCGGACAGGAGCAGTTCTTC. It encodes CASSFGQEQFF.

V gene TRBV30 combines with J gene TRBJ1-4; D remains unclear. CDR3 size: 13 residues. The germline V gene has CDR1 GTSNPN and CDR2 SVGIG (reference sequence). V was clipped by 4 bases and J by 4 bases, with 10 bases between them. CDR3 sequence: CAWTQAGNEKLFF. CDR3 bases: TGTGCCTGGACTCAGGCCGGTAATGAAAAACTGTTTTTT.

The chain links TRBV6-5 to TRBJ2-3; TRBD1 aligns across 7 bases. The J segment lost 6 bases and the V segment lost 2 bases, leaving 5 bases of the junction unmatched. CDR1 MNHEY and CDR2 SVGAGI come from the germline V gene. The CDR3 contains 14 residues. The chain's CDR3 is CASSYANRGDTQYF. The DNA of the CDR3 is TGTGCCAGCAGTTACGCAAACAGGGGTGATACGCAGTATTTT.

This chain links TRBV2 with TRBJ1-1; no definite D call. The CDR3 spans 16 residues. The V gene lost 0 bases and the J gene lost 4 bases, with 15 bases spanning the gap. Per germline, CDR1 SNHLY and CDR2 FYNNEI. The CDR3 reads CASSEARGSVFTEAFF. DNA for the CDR3: TGTGCCAGCAGTGAAGCCCGGGGATCGGTTTTCACTGAAGCTTTCTTT.

The chain couples TRBV6-5 to TRBJ1-4; 7 bases are shared with TRBD1. CDR1 and CDR2 (germline): MNHEY, SVGAGI. V gave up 6 bases and J gave up 6 bases; unmatched junction bases: 4. This CDR3 is built from 13 residues. CDR3 DNA sequence: TGTGCCAGCAGAAAGACAGGGTATGAAAAACTGTTTTTT. Translated, it gives CASRKTGYEKLFF.

The chain carries TRBV19 and TRBJ2-5, with D perhaps TRBD1 (5 bases). CDR3 length equals 15 residues. CDR1 and CDR2 from the germline V gene are LNHDA and SQIVND (reference sequence). Trimming took off 6 bases at V and 4 bases at J, with 18 bases between the two ends. Here the CDR3 DNA reads TGTGCCAGTAGCCCAGGGCAGCTCTTCGTAGAGACCCAGTACTTC. It specifies CASSPGQLFVETQYF.

The chain links TRBV9 to TRBJ2-5; D may be TRBD1 (6 bases). Between the trimmed V and J ends, which lost 3 bases and 7 bases, there was a span of 16 bases. Germline V gene sequence: CDR1 SGDLS, CDR2 YYNGEE. The CDR3 is 14 residues long. CDR3 residues: CASSGGLEGVTQYF. The CDR3 DNA sequence: TGTGCCAGCAGCGGAGGACTCGAGGGGGTGACCCAGTACTTC.

This clone occurred a few times. This rearrangement joins TRBV29-1 to TRBJ1-2; maybe TRBD1 (6 bases). There are 13 residues in the CDR3. V was pared by 4 bases and J by 0 bases, with 9 bases between. Germline assignment: CDR1 SQVTM and CDR2 ANQGSEA. This chain's CDR3 is CSVADRANYGYTF. Here the CDR3 DNA reads TGCAGCGTTGCGGACAGAGCTAACTATGGCTACACCTTC.

V is TRBV5-1 and J is TRBJ1-1; D may be TRBD1 (6 bases). This CDR3 comprises 14 residues. Germline V gives CDR1 SGHRS, CDR2 YFSETQ. V lost 2 bases to trimming and J lost 3 bases, with 11 bases between them. CDR3 amino acids: CASSLGQFDTEAFF. The CDR3, as DNA: TGCGCCAGCAGCTTAGGACAGTTTGACACTGAAGCTTTCTTT.

The V and J genes are TRBV25-1 and TRBJ2-2; D unresolved. The V end lost 3 bases, the J end lost 1 base, and 12 bases lay between the germline ends. The CDR3 extends over 16 amino acids. Germline V CDR1 and CDR2: MGHDK, SYGVNS. The CDR3 DNA reads TGTGCCAGCAGTGATGAGGCAGCAATGAACACCGGGGAGCTGTTTTTT. As protein: CASSDEAAMNTGELFF.

V usage is TRBV6-5 and J usage is TRBJ1-2; D gene unclear. The CDR3 runs to 15 residues. CDR1 is MNHEY and CDR2 is SVGAGI in the germline V gene. Trimming shortened V by 0 bases and J by 8 bases, and 16 bases separated the two germline ends. For the CDR3, the DNA is TGTGCCAGCAGTTACTCTAGGGAGGGTTTGGGAGGCTACACCTTC. It encodes CASSYSREGLGGYTF.

The chain has TRBV14 and TRBJ2-7, with 9 bases identical to TRBD2. With 3 bases clipped from V and 3 bases from J, the junction kept 6 bases outside the gene matches. The CDR3 has 15 residues. The V gene's germline CDR1 is SGHDN and CDR2 FVKESK. The CDR3 here is CASSHRSGSFYEQYF. The CDR3 nucleotides are TGTGCCAGCAGCCATCGTAGCGGGAGCTTCTACGAGCAGTACTTC. The full variable domain, rest sourced from reference TRBV14 and TRBJ2-7, is EAGVTQFPSHSVIEKGQTVTLRCDPISGHDNLYWYRRVMGKEIKFLLHFVKESKQDESGMPNNRFLAERTGGTYSTLKVQPAELEDSGVYFCASSHRSGSFYEQYFGPGTRLTVT.

V is TRBV28 and J is TRBJ2-1, with a weak D call TRBD1 (7 bases). Trimming took 6 bases from V and 7 from J, leaving 10 bases between them. The germline V gene encodes CDR1 MDHEN and CDR2 SYDVKM. This CDR3 contains 12 residues. DNA for the CDR3: TGTGCCAGCAGCCCAGGGGGGAATGAGCAGTTCTTC. This codes for CASSPGGNEQFF.

The gene calls are TRBV2 and TRBJ2-1; 7 nucleotides agree with TRBD1. The CDR3 is 12 amino acids. Germline V gene lookup returns CDR1 SNHLY and CDR2 FYNNEI. J was trimmed by 5 bases and V by 6 bases; bases with no gene match: 1. CDR3 bases: TGTGCCAGCAGACAGGGGAACAATGAGCAGTTCTTC. This sequence encodes CASRQGNNEQFF.

The rearrangement uses TRBV15 and TRBJ2-1; 7 nucleotides match TRBD1. CDR1 and CDR2 (germline): LNHNV, YYDKDF (reference sequence). The CDR3 is 14 amino acids. V was clipped by 0 bases and J by 8 bases; unmatched bases: 4. CDR3 in amino acids: CATSRDRTGDEQFF. In DNA form, the CDR3 reads TGTGCCACCAGCAGAGATCGCACAGGGGATGAGCAGTTCTTC.

The chain has TRBV10-3 and TRBJ2-1, with 7 bases identical to TRBD1. The CDR3 consists of 15 residues. Germline V gives CDR1 ENHRY, CDR2 SYGVKD. J was trimmed by 0 bases and V by 8 bases; bases with no gene match: 7. The CDR3 here is CAILSGDSSYNEQFF. In nucleotides, the CDR3 is TGTGCCATCCTCAGTGGGGACAGCTCCTACAATGAGCAGTTCTTC.

The gene calls are TRBV6-5 and TRBJ1-5; perhaps TRBD1 as D (5 bases). Trimming took 6 bases from V and 6 from J, leaving 15 bases between them. The CDR3 runs 14 residues. Germline V lookup: CDR1 MNHEY, CDR2 SVGAGI. CDR3 sequence: CASSSGRVGQPQHF. The CDR3 DNA sequence: TGTGCCAGCAGCTCCGGCAGGGTTGGTCAGCCCCAGCATTTT.

This clone was counted once. The chain employs TRBV5-1 and TRBJ2-5; 10 bases align to TRBD1. This CDR3 spans 13 amino acids. V dropped 0 bases and J dropped 9; count of bases not matched to a gene: 2. Germline V CDR1 and CDR2: SGHRS, YFSETQ. CDR3 protein: CASSLEGTGAQYF. Written as DNA, the CDR3 is TGCGCCAGCAGCTTGGAAGGGACAGGGGCCCAGTACTTC.

This sequence joins TRBV7-9 and TRBJ2-7; TRBD2 might be the D (5 bases). The CDR3 has 16 residues. V lost 5 bases, J lost 0 bases, and 17 bases lay in between. Looked up from germline, CDR1 is SEHNR and CDR2 is FQNEAQ (reference sequence). CDR3 region: CASSRASGGYSYEQYF. The CDR3 DNA reads as TGTGCCAGCAGCCGGGCCAGTGGCGGGTACTCCTACGAGCAGTACTTC.

The V and J genes are TRBV9 and TRBJ2-2, with a weak D call TRBD1 (7 bases). CDR1 and CDR2 from the germline V gene are SGDLS and YYNGEE. The ends were cut back, 4 bases at V and 6 bases at J, with 22 bases in the middle. This CDR3 contains 17 residues. CDR3 DNA sequence: TGTGCCAGCAGCTCAGGGGGGAGGTCCGGGGTAGCCGGGGAGCTGTTTTTT. Protein product: CASSSGGRSGVAGELFF.

The rearrangement uses TRBV5-6 and TRBJ1-3, with no clear D. The V end was cut by 4 bases, the J end by 0 bases, with 11 bases between. CDR3 length: 15 residues. Looked up from germline, CDR1 is SGHDT and CDR2 is YYEEEE. The CDR3 sequence: CASSLRRFSGNTIYF. As DNA, the CDR3 is TGTGCCAGCAGCCTGAGGCGTTTCTCTGGAAACACCATATATTTT.

The rearrangement links TRBV6-5 to TRBJ1-1; weak D call: TRBD1 (6 bases). Trimming took off 2 bases at V and 0 bases at J, with 13 bases between the two ends. The CDR3 length is 16 residues. From germline, CDR1 is MNHEY and CDR2 SVGAGI. CDR3 in amino acids: CASSYAIGQLNTEAFF. CDR3 bases: TGTGCCAGCAGTTACGCAATAGGACAGTTGAACACTGAAGCTTTCTTT.

J is TRBJ1-1 and V is TRBV5-1; D not resolved. The germline gives CDR1 SGHRS, CDR2 YFSETQ. Deletions cut 0 bases from V and 1 base from J, with 7 bases between. CDR3 size: 14 residues. CDR3 sequence reads: CASSLVAGNTEAFF. In nucleotides, the CDR3 is TGCGCCAGCAGCTTGGTAGCGGGGAACACTGAAGCTTTCTTT.